These 27 T cell receptor beta chains share one sample of origin, sequenced in a study of beta chain features in type 1 diabetes. The entirety of the isolated RNA underwent reverse transcription, so expressed TCRB transcripts were sequenced. Here immunoSEQ multiplex PCR was the method, and the copy in TCRdb shows in-frame clones only, minus some. The sample holds fewer than 650,000 clones, roughly a sixth seen once. Sequencing was performed on naive CD4+ T cells from blood. The receptors come from a man between 18 and 29 years old in good health.

About this clone: This sample also contains other DNA sequences that code for the same CDR3. The chain has TRBV28 and TRBJ2-7, with TRBD1 matching 9 bases. Trimming cost V 4 bases and J 2 bases; bases outside gene matches: 6. Per germline, CDR1 MDHEN and CDR2 SYDVKM. The CDR3 sequence is 15 residues long. The CDR3 coding sequence is TGTGCCAGCAGTTCGCCGGGACAGGGAACCTACGAGCAGTACTTC. This translates into CASSSPGQGTYEQYF.

In its sample, this clone was seen a few times. The chain recombines TRBV23-1 with TRBJ2-7; 7 bases map to TRBD2. TRBV23-1 counts as an open reading frame of uncertain function. V trimming: 0 bases; J trimming: 4 bases; junction bases outside the gene matches: 15. The CDR3 consists of 18 residues. The CDR3 nucleotides read TGCGCCAGCAGTCAATCGGTCTTCGGGGAAAGAGCGGGGTACGAGCAGTACTTC. This gives the protein CASSQSVFGERAGYEQYF.

This clone has only a few counts. The chain combines TRBV4-3 with TRBJ2-3, with 9 bases aligning to TRBD2. The CDR3 consists of 21 residues. Germline trimming cut 1 base from V and 3 bases from J; bases unmatched to any gene: 20. CDR1 is LGHNA and CDR2 is YSLEER in the germline V gene. The CDR3: CASSQAAQVAGGPTGTDTQYF. The CDR3 nucleotides are TGCGCCAGCAGCCAAGCCGCCCAGGTGGCGGGAGGGCCTACAGGAACAGATACGCAGTATTTT.

This clone was picked up a small number of times. The chain couples TRBV19 to TRBJ1-4; TRBD1 might be the D (6 bases). V was shortened by 6 bases and J by 5 bases, with 13 bases between the two germline ends. The CDR3 has 14 residues. Germline CDR1 LNHDA, CDR2 SQIVND (reference sequence). This CDR3 is CASRSTGKNEKLFF. CDR3 nucleotides: TGTGCCAGTAGATCAACAGGGAAGAATGAAAAACTGTTTTTT.

The CDR3 nucleotides are TGTGCCAGCAGCCAAGGACGGAATTCCTACAATGAGCAGTTCTTC. Residues: CASSQGRNSYNEQFF. The rearrangement uses TRBV5-4 and TRBJ2-1; no clear D gene. Germline CDR1 SGHNT, CDR2 YYREEE (reference sequence). The length of the CDR3 is 15 residues. Trimming cost V 4 bases and J 1 base, with 12 bases left between them.

The chain couples TRBV6-5 to TRBJ1-1, with 7 bases identical to TRBD1. The germline CDR1 and CDR2 sequences are MNHEY and SVGAGI. With V trimmed by 2 bases and J by 1 base, 7 bases remained unmatched. The CDR3 is 16 amino acids. CDR3 residues: CASSYPIRQGNTEAFF. Written as DNA, the CDR3 is TGTGCCAGCAGTTACCCGATCCGACAGGGGAACACTGAAGCTTTCTTT.

The V call is TRBV28, the J call TRBJ1-2, with D perhaps matching TRBD1 (6 bases). The germline V gene has CDR1 MDHEN and CDR2 SYDVKM. Deletions cut 5 bases from V and 8 bases from J, with 12 bases between. The CDR3 has 12 amino acids. CDR3 DNA: TGTGCCAGCAGTGCTACAGGGAGGGGCTACACCTTC. Encoded protein: CASSATGRGYTF.

This clone has just a few counts. The chain carries TRBV5-1 and TRBJ2-1, with TRBD2 matching over 8 bases. With V trimmed by 0 bases and J by 8 bases, 7 bases remained unmatched. CDR1 SGHRS and CDR2 YFSETQ come from the germline V gene. CDR3 size: 15 residues. The DNA for the CDR3 is TGCGCCAGCAGCTTGGCACTAGCGGTCTCGGATGAGCAGTTCTTC. Encoded protein: CASSLALAVSDEQFF.

The chain recombines TRBV5-1 with TRBJ2-2; 9 bases match TRBD1. Germline CDR1 and CDR2: SGHRS and YFSETQ. The CDR3 runs 16 residues. V lost 0 bases and J lost 3; bases outside the gene matches: 3. CDR3 sequence (DNA): TGCGCCAGCAGCTTGGCGGGACAGGGCTACACCGGGGAGCTGTTTTTT. Its protein product is CASSLAGQGYTGELFF.

Comment on this clone: Different DNA sequences within this sample yield the same CDR3. The rearrangement uses TRBV9 and TRBJ2-7, with D tentatively TRBD1 or TRBD2 (5 bases each). The CDR3 runs to 13 residues. Germline loops: CDR1 SGDLS, CDR2 YYNGEE. Trimming took 0 bases from V and 1 from J, leaving 5 bases between them. The CDR3 protein is CASSVGGSYEQYF. DNA for the CDR3: TGTGCCAGCAGCGTAGGGGGGTCCTACGAGCAGTACTTC.

A few counts support this clone. DNA of the CDR3: TGTGCCAGCAGGAGAACTAGCGGAGCGCAGTACTTC. As protein: CASRRTSGAQYF. The chain carries TRBV28 and TRBJ2-7, with 8 positions matching TRBD2. CDR3 length equals 12 residues. V shed 6 bases and J 9 bases; nucleotides not matched to a gene: 7. Looked up from germline, CDR1 is MDHEN and CDR2 is SYDVKM.

This clone was detected a few times. The J gene is TRBJ2-5, the V gene TRBV4-1; 7 positions agree with TRBD1. Trimming at V came to 1 base and at J to 2 bases, leaving 1 base not matched to a gene. This CDR3 contains 14 residues. Germline values: CDR1 MGHRA, CDR2 YSYEKL. The CDR3 sequence is CASSQAGQQETQYF. CDR3 DNA: TGCGCCAGCAGCCAAGCGGGACAGCAAGAGACCCAGTACTTC.

Only a few counts were recorded for this clone. The chain recombines TRBV6-6 with TRBJ2-2; 8 nucleotides match TRBD2. Germline trimming cut 9 bases from V and 3 bases from J; bases unmatched to any gene: 3. The V gene's germline CDR1 is MNHNY and CDR2 SVGAGI (reference sequence). This CDR3 is built from 13 residues. The CDR3: CASREGHTGELFF. In nucleotides, the CDR3 is TGTGCCAGTCGGGAGGGGCACACCGGGGAGCTGTTTTTT.

This rearrangement joins TRBV15 to TRBJ2-1; 12 bases match TRBD1. V was pared by 0 bases and J by 7 bases, with 4 bases of the junction left unmatched. Germline values: CDR1 LNHNV, CDR2 YYDKDF (reference sequence). The CDR3 is 16 residues long. CDR3 sequence: CATSRDLGQGANEQFF. The CDR3 nucleotides read TGTGCCACCAGCAGAGATCTGGGACAGGGGGCTAATGAGCAGTTCTTC.

This clone was seen more than once but under ten times. This sequence joins TRBV5-6 and TRBJ1-5, with D uncertain. The length of the CDR3 is 14 residues. Germline-derived CDR1 and CDR2 are SGHDT and YYEEEE. V lost 5 bases, J lost 1 base, and 10 bases lay in between. The CDR3 reads CASRSLGSNQPQHF. The CDR3 DNA sequence: TGTGCCAGCAGGAGTCTGGGGAGCAATCAGCCCCAGCATTTT.

This clone turned up a few times. The V call is TRBV11-3, the J call TRBJ2-3; TRBD1 agrees at 8 bases. V gave up 5 bases and J gave up 1 base; unmatched junction bases: 8. The CDR3 is 16 residues long. Germline CDR1 is SGHNT and CDR2 is YENEEA. This CDR3 is CASSRDRGGGTDTQYF. In nucleotides, the CDR3 is TGTGCCAGCAGCCGTGACAGGGGTGGAGGCACAGATACGCAGTATTTT.

CDR3 in amino acids: CASSLPSTGLGQPQHF. In nucleotides, the CDR3 is TGTGCCAGCAGCTTACCCTCTACAGGGCTCGGTCAGCCCCAGCATTTT. This chain uses TRBV7-8 with TRBJ1-5; tentative D call: TRBD1 (6 bases). V lost 2 bases to trimming and J lost 6 bases, with 17 bases between them. There are 16 residues in the CDR3. Germline V lookup: CDR1 SGHVS, CDR2 FQNEAQ.

This clone was found a few times. The genes are TRBV29-1 and TRBJ1-1, with TRBD1 identical over 7 bases. Per germline, CDR1 SQVTM and CDR2 ANQGSEA. V lost 6 bases, J lost 1 base, and 11 bases stayed unmatched. There are 15 residues in the CDR3. CDR3 residues: CSVRDSRVGNTEAFF. The DNA of the CDR3 is TGCAGCGTACGGGACAGCCGTGTGGGGAACACTGAAGCTTTCTTT.

This clone was detected a few times. The rearrangement links TRBV7-8 to TRBJ1-4; 7 positions agree with TRBD1. The germline gives CDR1 SGHVS, CDR2 FQNEAQ. The CDR3 is 14 amino acids. J lost 7 bases, V lost 4 bases, and 6 bases had no gene match. CDR3 loop: CASSSRQGTEKLFF. DNA for the CDR3: TGTGCCAGCAGCTCCAGACAGGGTACTGAAAAACTGTTTTTT.

Only a few counts were recorded for this clone. This chain uses TRBV2 with TRBJ1-3; perhaps TRBD1 as D (5 bases). The germline V and J ends were trimmed by 6 bases and 0 bases, with 9 bases remaining between them. The CDR3 is 14 residues long. In germline, CDR1 is SNHLY, CDR2 FYNNEI. The CDR3: CASRSGGSGNTIYF. The CDR3 bases are TGTGCCAGCAGAAGTGGGGGCTCTGGAAACACCATATATTTT.

V usage is TRBV25-1 and J usage is TRBJ1-2; D call uncertain. Germline V gene lookup returns CDR1 MGHDK and CDR2 SYGVNS. This CDR3 is built from 14 residues. V was trimmed by 0 bases and J by 3 bases, leaving 8 bases between them. CDR3: CASSEYGGDYGYTF. The CDR3, as DNA: TGTGCCAGCAGTGAATACGGCGGGGACTATGGCTACACCTTC.

Only a few counts were recorded for this clone. V usage is TRBV11-2 and J usage is TRBJ1-2; no clear D gene. The CDR3 loop spans 13 amino acids. Deletions cut 3 bases from V and 2 bases from J, with 7 bases between. CDR1 and CDR2 from the germline V gene are SGHAT and FQNNGV. CDR3 sequence (DNA): TGTGCCAGCAGCTTCTCGCGGAACTATGGCTACACCTTC. Translation: CASSFSRNYGYTF.

The chain employs TRBV5-1 and TRBJ2-7, with 7 bases that match TRBD1. V dropped 3 bases and J dropped 5; count of bases not matched to a gene: 8. CDR1 is SGHRS and CDR2 is YFSETQ in the germline V gene. This CDR3 is built from 14 residues. The CDR3 coding sequence is TGCGCCAGCAGCTCTCTACAGGGGTCCCACGAGCAGTACTTC. It encodes CASSSLQGSHEQYF.

The V and J genes are TRBV4-3 and TRBJ2-2; 15 bases fit TRBD2. Trimming removed 4 bases from V and 1 base from J; junction bases left unmatched: 4. CDR3 size: 18 residues. CDR1 and CDR2 (germline): LGHNA, YSLEER. The CDR3 nucleotides are TGCGCCAGCAGCCTGCCGGGACTAGCGGGGGGGAACACCGGGGAGCTGTTTTTT. This codes for CASSLPGLAGGNTGELFF.

The chain carries TRBV5-4 and TRBJ2-5; D gene uncertain. The CDR3 is 14 residues long. Trimming took off 3 bases at V and 2 bases at J, with 11 bases between the two ends. Germline values: CDR1 SGHNT, CDR2 YYREEE (reference sequence). For the CDR3, the DNA is TGTGCCAGCAGCTCACTGGACCGACAAGAGACCCAGTACTTC. It specifies CASSSLDRQETQYF.

This clone was recorded a few times. The J gene is TRBJ1-4, the V gene TRBV14; no clear D. The V gene's germline CDR1 is SGHDN and CDR2 FVKESK. Trimming took 4 bases from V and 12 from J, leaving 18 bases between them. The CDR3 is made up of 14 amino acids. In DNA, the CDR3 is TGTGCCAGCAGCCGTTGGACCGGACGTTTTCAACTGTTTTTT. The encoded protein is CASSRWTGRFQLFF.

This chain links TRBV5-5 with TRBJ1-2, with D unresolved. Germline V gene data show CDR1 as SGHKS and CDR2 as YYEKEE (reference sequence). The V and J ends lost 5 bases and 2 bases respectively, with 10 bases between them. The CDR3 totals 13 residues. CDR3 DNA sequence: TGTGCCAGCAGGGCCGGGGTGAACTATGGCTACACCTTC. It codes for CASRAGVNYGYTF.